Below are 21 T cell receptor beta chains sequenced from a single sample in a study of T cell repertoires in cytomegalovirus infection (dated by TCRdb to about 2019). The sequencer was an Illumina HiSeq 1500. TCRdb reworked the public reads: Q25 trimming with fastp, MiXCR clone assembly, productive beta chains retained. A single entry per CDR3 protein holds the most common genes and DNA from its merged rows. Across this sample there are 200,000 to 250,000 distinct CDR3 sequences, with around an eighth seen only once. Of the sample, 1.5% to 2% is held by the ten largest clones. Sequenced: PBMCs. These receptor sequences come from a human donor in good health (CMV status not recorded). Some clones in this sample may be carry-over from other donors' samples.

This clonotype was seen a few times. V usage is TRBV28 and J usage is TRBJ2-3; D might be TRBD1 (6 bases). The CDR3 runs to 14 residues. V gave up 5 bases and J gave up 4 bases, with 13 bases separating them. CDR1 is MDHEN, CDR2 SYDVKM, per germline. Written as DNA, the CDR3 is TGTGCCAGCAGTCTTGACAGGAGTGCAGATACGCAGTATTTT. Translated: CASSLDRSADTQYF. Supplemented by reference TRBV28 and TRBJ2-3, the full variable domain reads DVKVTQSSRYLVKRTGEKVFLECVQDMDHENMFWYRQDPGLGLRLIYFSYDVKMKEKGDIPEGYSVSREKKERFSLILESASTNQTSMYLCASSLDRSADTQYFGPGTRLTVL.

This clonotype was recorded many times. The chain links TRBV7-6 to TRBJ2-3; 8 positions agree with TRBD2. Unmatched junction bases numbered 9, after V lost 10 bases and J lost 0 bases. This CDR3 is 15 amino acids long. Germline values: CDR1 SGHVS, CDR2 FNYEAQ. CDR3 DNA sequence: TGTGCCACGACCCCACTAGCGGCTAGCACAGATACGCAGTATTTT. It translates to CATTPLAASTDTQYF.

This chain uses TRBV28 with TRBJ1-5; no clear D gene. Germline V CDR1 and CDR2: MDHEN, SYDVKM. V lost 6 bases to trimming and J lost 3 bases, with 12 bases between them. The CDR3 spans 14 residues. The CDR3: CASRDRVVNQPQHF. CDR3 DNA: TGTGCCAGCAGGGATAGGGTAGTCAATCAGCCCCAGCATTTT. Full variable domain (remainder filled in from reference TRBV28 and TRBJ1-5): DVKVTQSSRYLVKRTGEKVFLECVQDMDHENMFWYRQDPGLGLRLIYFSYDVKMKEKGDIPEGYSVSREKKERFSLILESASTNQTSMYLCASRDRVVNQPQHFGDGTRLSIL.

This clonotype was picked up many times. V is TRBV4-3 and J is TRBJ2-3; 8 positions agree with TRBD2. Germline V lookup: CDR1 LGHNA, CDR2 YSLEER. The CDR3 sequence is 18 residues long. Losses at the gene ends were 1 base for V and 1 base for J; bases not matched to a gene: 10. Here the CDR3 DNA reads TGCGCCAGCAGCCAAGGTGGACTGGCGGGGGGTGGCACAGATACGCAGTATTTT. It encodes CASSQGGLAGGGTDTQYF.

This clonotype was seen repeatedly, ten times or more. The gene calls are TRBV6-6 and TRBJ2-7; D gene uncertain. Germline CDR1 MNHNY, CDR2 SVGAGI (reference sequence). The CDR3 is 13 residues long. Trimming stripped 0 bases from V and 6 bases from J, with 9 bases between. CDR3 DNA sequence: TGTGCCAGCAGTTACTCTGACGGGTTCGAGCAGTACTTC. Its protein product is CASSYSDGFEQYF.

This clonotype was picked up many times. CDR3 amino acids: CASSPPLGRGGADTQYF. CDR3 DNA: TGTGCCAGCAGCCCCCCCCTAGGGCGGGGGGGTGCAGATACGCAGTATTTT. The rearrangement links TRBV7-2 to TRBJ2-3; 9 nucleotides agree with TRBD2. Unmatched junction bases numbered 13, after V lost 5 bases and J lost 4 bases. CDR1 and CDR2 from the germline V gene are SGHTA and FQGNSA. This CDR3 contains 17 residues.

In regard to this clonotype: A read error may explain this, as a much larger clone is one base away. The limits of the CDR3 on the DNA are not certain, so only TCRdb's listed CDR3 is given. The rearrangement uses TRBV2 and TRBJ1-3; TRBD1 is the table's D call and was not checked against the DNA. Germline-derived CDR1 and CDR2 are SNHLY and FYNNEI. The CDR3 extends over 17 residues, inclusive of both ends. This CDR3 is CASSEVGQGNSGNTKYF.

This clonotype was seen a handful of times. The J gene is TRBJ1-5, the V gene TRBV18; maybe TRBD1 (5 bases). Between the trimmed V and J ends, which lost 4 bases and 7 bases, there was a span of 11 bases. The CDR3 spans 13 residues. Per the germline V gene, CDR1 is KGHSH and CDR2 is LQKENI. This CDR3 is CASSLGAGQPQHF. The CDR3 DNA follows: TGTGCCAGCTCACTTGGGGCCGGGCAGCCCCAGCATTTT.

This clonotype was observed a single time. The chain has TRBV27 and TRBJ2-5; no firm D call. The V gene lost 5 bases and the J gene lost 3 bases, with 16 bases spanning the gap. There are 15 residues in the CDR3. The V gene's germline CDR1 is MNHEY and CDR2 SMNVEV (reference sequence). CDR3 in DNA: TGTGCCAGCAGTACGACTCGTCAACCGAAAGAGACCCAGTACTTC. The encoded protein is CASSTTRQPKETQYF.

This clonotype showed up many times. The chain combines TRBV7-3 with TRBJ2-5; tentative D call: TRBD2 (6 bases). Germline V gene lookup returns CDR1 SGHTA and CDR2 FQGTGA. The CDR3 has 18 amino acids. V shed 5 bases and J shed 0 bases, with 22 bases lying between them. This chain's CDR3 is CASSRLVEQGSYQETQYF. The DNA of the CDR3 is TGTGCCAGCAGCCGACTAGTTGAGCAAGGCTCGTACCAAGAGACCCAGTACTTC.

This clonotype was found a few times. V is TRBV28 and J is TRBJ1-4; D call uncertain. V was cut by 2 bases and J by 3 bases, with 4 bases left in between. CDR1 is MDHEN, CDR2 SYDVKM, per germline. CDR3 length: 13 amino acids. This chain's CDR3 is CASSLNANEKLFF. CDR3 nucleotides: TGTGCCAGCAGTTTAAATGCTAATGAAAAACTGTTTTTT.

This clonotype was recorded many times. This chain uses TRBV7-2 with TRBJ1-1; a weak D match, TRBD1 (6 bases). V shed 5 bases and J shed 1 base, with 11 bases lying between them. The CDR3 length is 14 residues. CDR1 and CDR2 (germline): SGHTA, FQGNSA. The CDR3 bases are TGTGCCAGCAGCCGGGACACCTCGAACACTGAAGCTTTCTTT. This encodes CASSRDTSNTEAFF.

This clonotype was seen repeatedly, ten times or more. This chain joins TRBV2 and TRBJ2-7, with 8 bases fitting TRBD1. V dropped 1 base and J dropped 2; count of bases not matched to a gene: 1. The length of the CDR3 is 14 residues. Germline loops: CDR1 SNHLY, CDR2 FYNNEI. The DNA for the CDR3 is TGTGCCAGCAGTGAAGGGACAGGGCCCTACGAGCAGTACTTC. This codes for CASSEGTGPYEQYF.

This clonotype was counted many times. The rearrangement joins TRBV6-6 to TRBJ1-1; a possible D gene is TRBD1 (5 bases). The V gene lost 0 bases and the J gene lost 3 bases, with 20 bases spanning the gap. Per germline, CDR1 MNHNY and CDR2 SVGAGI (reference sequence). The CDR3 has 18 residues. The CDR3, as DNA: TGTGCCAGCAGTTACTCGACTGCAGGGCCTCTGAAGGACACTGAAGCTTTCTTT. It is translated as CASSYSTAGPLKDTEAFF.

At least ten counts were recorded for this clonotype. This chain uses TRBV2 with TRBJ2-3; D is perhaps TRBD1 (6 bases). This CDR3 spans 16 amino acids. CDR1 is SNHLY, CDR2 FYNNEI, per germline. Trimming left V 3 bases short and J 4 bases short, with 17 bases between. CDR3 coding DNA: TGTGCCAGCAGTGATATTACAGGGTTCGACGCAGATACGCAGTATTTT. It codes for CASSDITGFDADTQYF. The entire variable domain, with the rest obtained from reference TRBV2 and TRBJ2-3, is as follows: EPEVTQTPSHQVTQMGQEVILRCVPISNHLYFYWYRQILGQKVEFLVSFYNNEISEKSEIFDDQFSVERPDGSNFTLKIRSTKLEDSAMYFCASSDITGFDADTQYFGPGTRLTVL.

This clonotype was detected ten times or more. CDR3 region: CASSSGPTSEGTF. In DNA form, the CDR3 reads TGTGCCAGCAGCTCGGGACCAACCTCTGAGGGGACCTTC. V is TRBV7-2 and J is TRBJ1-2; maybe TRBD1 (5 bases). Germline CDR1 SGHTA, CDR2 FQGNSA. The CDR3 contains 13 residues. Trimming shortened V by 4 bases and J by 14 bases, and 20 bases separated the two germline ends.

This clonotype was seen only a few times. The chain is built from TRBV20-1 and TRBJ2-5, with D perhaps matching TRBD1 or TRBD2 (5 bases each). This CDR3 has 12 amino acids. Germline CDR1 reads DFQATT; CDR2 reads SNEGSKA (reference sequence). The ends were cut back, 5 bases at V and 4 bases at J, with 11 bases in the middle. The CDR3 sequence: CSAERDGETQYF. CDR3 nucleotide sequence: TGCAGTGCTGAACGGGACGGAGAGACCCAGTACTTC.

This clonotype was seen repeatedly, ten times or more. The rearrangement links TRBV7-2 to TRBJ2-3; D call uncertain. Germline values: CDR1 SGHTA, CDR2 FQGNSA. There are 13 residues in the CDR3. V was pared by 2 bases and J by 2 bases, with 5 bases between. CDR3 in DNA: TGTGCCAGCAGCTTATTGTCCACAGATACGCAGTATTTT. Translating gives CASSLLSTDTQYF.

This clonotype was seen a few times. This chain links TRBV7-3 with TRBJ1-2; D call uncertain. V lost 2 bases and J 6 bases, leaving 10 bases between the germline ends. Germline lookup yields CDR1 SGHTA and CDR2 FQGTGA. CDR3 length equals 13 residues. CDR3 bases: TGTGCCAGCAGCTTAGGACGGCCAAATGGCTACACCTTC. This sequence encodes CASSLGRPNGYTF.

This clonotype was counted a few times. The chain uses TRBV24-1 and TRBJ1-5; D is possibly TRBD1 (5 bases). V was pared by 2 bases and J by 3 bases, with 10 bases between. The CDR3 contains 15 residues. Germline lookup yields CDR1 KGHDR and CDR2 SFDVKD. CDR3: CATSDYRCNNQPQHF. The CDR3 DNA is TGTGCCACCAGTGATTACAGGTGCAACAATCAGCCCCAGCATTTT.

Many counts were recorded for this clonotype. V and J are TRBV7-8 and TRBJ2-7; either TRBD1 or TRBD2 may fit D (5 bases each). The CDR3 contains 15 residues. Germline V gene data show CDR1 as SGHVS and CDR2 as FQNEAQ. V lost 2 bases and J 6 bases, leaving 17 bases between the germline ends. CDR3 nucleotide sequence: TGTGCCAGCAGCTTACCCCGGGGTCGTCAGGGCGAGCAGTACTTC. Residues: CASSLPRGRQGEQYF.